These T cell receptor beta chains were read from a single sample in a study of blood T cell repertoires in COVID-19. Assay: immunoSEQ multiplex PCR; the TCRdb copy retains only in-frame clones and omits some. Of some 50,000 clones listed, 70% to 85% are singletons. The specimen was peripheral blood. The receptor source for this set is a human donor in a cohort sampled during active COVID-19. Each CDR3 is given with its conserved first and last residue. D genes are given only for firm matches. Some rows mark clone size as missing; the rest say once, few, many or name a class of expanded clone.

>TRBV29-1|NA|NA|TRBJ1-1
CSVETRGRYTEAFF
TGCAGCGTTGAGACCAGGGGCCGTTACACTGAAGCTTTCTTT
>TRBV18|NA|TRBD1|TRBJ1-2
CASSSEGADGYTF
TGTGCCAGCTCATCGGAGGGGGCGGATGGCTACACCTTC
>TRBV13|NA|NA|TRBJ2-5
CASSLGWGRRSRETQYF
TGTGCCAGCAGCTTAGGTTGGGGGCGCAGATCGAGGGAGACCCAGTACTTC
>TRBV19|once|NA|TRBJ2-5
CASSPRPGTPGEETQYF
TGTGCCAGTAGTCCAAGGCCCGGGACTCCGGGGGAAGAGACCCAGTACTTC
>TRBV7-6|once|NA|TRBJ2-1
CASSSQEGVNEQFF
TGTGCCAGCAGCTCTCAGGAGGGAGTTAATGAGCAGTTCTTC
>TRBV19|NA|TRBD2|TRBJ2-1
CASTLAGNSYNEQFF
TGTGCCAGCACCTTAGCGGGAAATTCCTACAATGAGCAGTTCTTC
>TRBV3-1/TRBV3-2|NA|NA|TRBJ1-3
CASSQLGAGNTIYF
TGTGCCAGCAGCCAATTAGGAGCTGGAAACACCATATATTTT
>TRBV6-2/TRBV6-3|NA|NA|TRBJ1-5
CASNPQGSRVQPQHF
TGTGCCAGCAACCCACAGGGCTCGCGGGTACAGCCCCAGCATTTT
>TRBV6-2/TRBV6-3|NA|NA|TRBJ2-3
CASSYLGGPSTDTQYF
TGTGCCAGCAGTTATTTGGGGGGACCTAGCACAGATACGCAGTATTTT
>TRBV21-1|NA|NA|TRBJ2-2
CASSAGQGGTGELFF
TGTGCCAGCAGCGCGGGACAGGGTGGAACCGGGGAGCTGTTTTTT
>TRBV6-6|NA|NA|TRBJ2-3
CASTLGQSAPTDTQYF
TGTGCCAGCACCCTCGGACAGTCAGCACCCACAGATACGCAGTATTTT
>TRBV5-4|NA|TRBD1|TRBJ1-6
CASSSGQGWNSPLHF
TGTGCCAGCAGCTCGGGACAGGGGTGGAATTCACCCCTCCACTTT
>TRBV19|NA|NA|TRBJ2-1
CASSILSGINEQFF
TGTGCCAGTAGTATCTTGAGCGGCATCAATGAGCAGTTCTTC
>TRBV3-1/TRBV3-2|once|NA|TRBJ2-3
CASSLNLDTQYF
TGTGCCAGCAGTCTTAATCTAGATACGCAGTATTTT
>TRBV5-1|NA|TRBD2|TRBJ2-3
CASSEGLAEDTDTQYF
TGCGCCAGCAGCGAGGGACTAGCGGAAGACACAGATACGCAGTATTTT
>TRBV25-1|NA|TRBD2|TRBJ2-5
CASSARLAGVQETQYF
TGTGCCAGCAGTGCAAGACTAGCGGGGGTTCAAGAGACCCAGTACTTC
>TRBV6-1|NA|TRBD1|TRBJ1-5
CASSEDRGQPQHF
TGTGCCAGCAGTGAAGACAGGGGCCAGCCCCAGCATTTT
>TRBV7-7|NA|TRBD1|TRBJ2-5
CASSLGLGTGSRETQYF
TGTGCTAGCAGCTTAGGGCTTGGGACAGGGTCTCGAGAGACCCAGTACTTC
>TRBV12-3/TRBV12-4|NA|TRBD2|TRBJ2-7
CASSPGGDEQYF
TGTGCCAGCAGCCCGGGGGGGGACGAGCAGTACTTC
>TRBV7-9|NA|NA|TRBJ1-1
CASSLAGGRGDTEAFF
TGTGCCAGCAGCTTAGCTGGGGGCAGGGGTGACACTGAAGCTTTCTTT
>TRBV9|NA|NA|TRBJ2-1
CASSVSGEVFGEQFF
TGTGCCAGCAGCGTCTCGGGAGAGGTCTTTGGTGAGCAGTTCTTC
>TRBV6-1|NA|TRBD1|TRBJ1-5
CASREGTGGFGNQPQHF
TGTGCCAGCAGAGAAGGGACAGGAGGATTTGGCAATCAGCCCCAGCATTTT
>TRBV4-2|few|NA|TRBJ1-5
CASSPRPGEPQHF
TGTGCCAGCAGTCCTAGGCCCGGTGAGCCCCAGCATTTT
>TRBV15|NA|TRBD1|TRBJ1-4
CATSRGPRQGGEKLFF
TGTGCCACCAGCAGAGGCCCCCGGCAGGGGGGTGAAAAACTGTTTTTT
>TRBV4-2|NA|TRBD1|TRBJ1-2
CASSQDRDSLYGYTF
TGTGCCAGCAGCCAAGACCGGGACAGCCTCTATGGCTACACCTTC
>TRBV29-1|NA|TRBD1|TRBJ2-1
CSEWTGLRDNEQFF
TGCAGCGAATGGACAGGGCTGAGGGACAATGAGCAGTTCTTC
>TRBV18|NA|NA|TRBJ2-1
CASSSLTENSQFF
TGTGCCAGCTCATCCCTGACAGAAAATTCGCAGTTCTTC
>TRBV5-1|NA|NA|TRBJ1-2
CASSLAVRDGGRYGYTF
TGCGCCAGCAGCTTGGCGGTTCGGGACGGGGGTCGATATGGCTACACCTTC
>TRBV7-2|NA|TRBD1|TRBJ2-1
CASSLVGQVYHEQFF
TGTGCCAGCAGCTTAGTGGGACAGGTTTATCATGAGCAGTTCTTC
>TRBV14|NA|NA|TRBJ2-7
CASSQISLGEQYF
TGTGCCAGCAGCCAAATTTCTCTCGGCGAGCAGTACTTC
>TRBV19|once|TRBD1|TRBJ1-4
CASSAGGAANEKLFF
TGTGCCAGTAGTGCAGGGGGCGCGGCTAATGAAAAACTGTTTTTT
>TRBV10-1|NA|TRBD2|TRBJ2-7
CASTKVQRGAGVLPYEQYF
TGCGCCAGCACTAAAGTTCAGAGAGGGGCGGGAGTCCTGCCCTACGAGCAGTACTTC
>TRBV3-1/TRBV3-2|NA|NA|TRBJ1-1
CASSPGTGSTLTEAFF
TGTGCCAGCAGCCCAGGCACGGGGTCGACTTTGACTGAAGCTTTCTTC
>TRBV19|NA|TRBD1|TRBJ1-5
CASRQEDRGIIMPQHF
TGTGCCAGTAGGCAAGAAGACAGGGGAATAATCATGCCCCAGCATTTT
>TRBV10-1|once|TRBD1|TRBJ1-4
CASLDSTGFIANEKLFF
TGCGCCAGCTTGGACTCGACAGGGTTCATAGCTAATGAAAAACTGTTTTTT
>TRBV7-6|NA|NA|TRBJ2-7
CASSLGSGGAYEQYF
TGTGCCAGCAGCTTAGGGTCTGGAGGGGCCTACGAGCAGTACTTC
>TRBV4-1|NA|TRBD1|TRBJ1-2
CASSQLTGLMANYGYTF
TGCGCCAGCAGCCAACTGACAGGGTTGATGGCTAACTATGGCTACACCTTC
>TRBV4-2|NA|NA|TRBJ2-1
CASSLNEGGSVYNEQFF
TGTGCCAGCAGCCTGAATGAGGGGGGGTCGGTCTACAATGAGCAGTTCTTC
>TRBV6-5|NA|NA|TRBJ1-4
CASSRTATNEKLFF
TGTGCCAGCAGCCGGACAGCAACTAATGAAAAACTGTTTTTT
>TRBV4-1|NA|TRBD1|TRBJ1-2
CASSRGTGAINYGYTF
TGCGCCAGCAGCCGAGGGACAGGGGCAATTAACTATGGCTACACCTTC
>TRBV7-2|NA|NA|TRBJ2-3
CASSSGLASTDTQYF
TGTGCCAGCAGCTCCGGTCTAGCGAGCACAGATACGCAGTATTTT
>TRBV7-9|NA|NA|TRBJ2-1
CASSLDADHGGGEQFF
TGTGCCAGCAGCTTAGATGCGGACCACGGGGGAGGTGAGCAGTTCTTC
>TRBV29-1|NA|NA|TRBJ2-5
CSVEGSPGRPSSTQYF
TGCAGCGTTGAAGGTTCTCCGGGAAGGCCCTCCAGTACCCAGTACTTC
>TRBV6-5|once|TRBD1|TRBJ2-1
CASSLTQGQPFF
TGTGCCAGCAGCCTAACACAGGGGCAGCCGTTCTTC